This TCR beta chain originates from a study of blood T cell repertoires in COVID-19. For the study at large: Sites in the United States, Italy and Spain provided acute and convalescent COVID-19 samples. The cDNA or gDNA used as material had been derived from T cells, B-cell-depleted T cells, or PBMCs.

While infection was still active, Seattle patients were enrolled and then followed longitudinally. In the original analysis: Scientists estimated how many nucleated cells there were by amplifying reference gene primers. Here immunoSEQ multiplex PCR was the method, and the copy in TCRdb shows in-frame clones only, minus some. V and J calls and clone size come straight from that table; D and trimming were deduced from the DNA. The repertoire holds 300,000 to 400,000 clones, with roughly 90% as singletons. V was clipped by 5 bases and J by 1 base, with 11 bases between them. The CDR3 is 14 amino acids. The germline V gene has CDR1 LNHDA and CDR2 SQIVND (reference sequence).

The TCR originated in a woman aged 25 to 39 with COVID-19, enrolled during active disease. The chain is built from TRBV19 and TRBJ1-1, with D uncertain. Sequenced material: peripheral blood. The CDR3 nucleotides are TGTGCCAGTAGTTTCAGACACCCGAACACTGAAGCTTTCTTT. Protein sequence: CASSFRHPNTEAFF.